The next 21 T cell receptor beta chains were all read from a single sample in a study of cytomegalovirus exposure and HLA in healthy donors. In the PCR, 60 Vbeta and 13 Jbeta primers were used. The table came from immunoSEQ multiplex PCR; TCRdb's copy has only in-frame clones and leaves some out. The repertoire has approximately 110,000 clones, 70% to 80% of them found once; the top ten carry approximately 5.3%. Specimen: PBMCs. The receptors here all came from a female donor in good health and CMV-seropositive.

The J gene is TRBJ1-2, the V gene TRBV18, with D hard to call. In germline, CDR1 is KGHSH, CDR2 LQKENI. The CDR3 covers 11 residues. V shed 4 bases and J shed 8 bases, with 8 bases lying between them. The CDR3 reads CASSLLEGYTF. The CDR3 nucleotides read TGTGCCAGCTCACTCCTAGAGGGCTACACCTTC.

CDR3 sequence (DNA): TGCAGCGTTAACAGGGGGCAGGGGACTGAAGCTTTCTTT. Its translation: CSVNRGQGTEAFF. The chain has TRBV29-1 and TRBJ1-1; 9 bases match TRBD1. The CDR3 length is 13 residues. V was clipped by 5 bases and J by 5 bases; unmatched bases: 6. Germline V gene lookup returns CDR1 SQVTM and CDR2 ANQGSEA. Complete variable domain (other parts from reference TRBV29-1 and TRBJ1-1): SAVISQKPSRDICQRGTSLTIQCQVDSQVTMMFWYRQQPGQSLTLIATANQGSEATYESGFVIDKFPISRPNLTFSTLTVSNMSPEDSSIYLCSVNRGQGTEAFFGQGTRLTVV.

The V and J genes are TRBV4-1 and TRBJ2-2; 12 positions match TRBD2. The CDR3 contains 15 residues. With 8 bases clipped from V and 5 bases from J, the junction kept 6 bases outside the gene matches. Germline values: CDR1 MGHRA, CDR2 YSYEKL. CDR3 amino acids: CASLRTSGRTGELFF. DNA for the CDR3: TGCGCCAGCCTTCGTACTAGCGGGAGGACCGGGGAGCTGTTTTTT.

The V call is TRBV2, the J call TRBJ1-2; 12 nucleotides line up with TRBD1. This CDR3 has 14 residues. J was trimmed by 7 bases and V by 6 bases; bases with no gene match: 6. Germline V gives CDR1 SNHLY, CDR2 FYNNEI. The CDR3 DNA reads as TGTGCCAGCAGCGCGGGACAGGGGGCAGGTGGCTACACCTTC. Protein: CASSAGQGAGGYTF.

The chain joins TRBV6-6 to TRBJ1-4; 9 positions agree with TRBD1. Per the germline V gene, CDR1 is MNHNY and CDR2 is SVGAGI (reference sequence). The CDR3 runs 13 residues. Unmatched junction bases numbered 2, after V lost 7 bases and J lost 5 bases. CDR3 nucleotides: TGTGCCAGCAACGACAGGGGGAATGAAAAACTGTTTTTT. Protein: CASNDRGNEKLFF.

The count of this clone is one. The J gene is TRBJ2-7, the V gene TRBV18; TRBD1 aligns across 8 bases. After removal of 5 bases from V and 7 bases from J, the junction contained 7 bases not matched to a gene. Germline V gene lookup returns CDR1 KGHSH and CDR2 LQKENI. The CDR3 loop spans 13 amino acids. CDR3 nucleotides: TGTGCCAGCTCATCCGACAGGGGTGGAGAGCAGTACTTC. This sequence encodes CASSSDRGGEQYF.

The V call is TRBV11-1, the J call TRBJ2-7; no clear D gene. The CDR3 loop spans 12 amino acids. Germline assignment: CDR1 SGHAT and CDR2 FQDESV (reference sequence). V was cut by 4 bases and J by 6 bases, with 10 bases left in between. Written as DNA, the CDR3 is TGTGCCAGCAGCTCTGCCCGAGGCGAGCAGTACTTC. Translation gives CASSSARGEQYF.

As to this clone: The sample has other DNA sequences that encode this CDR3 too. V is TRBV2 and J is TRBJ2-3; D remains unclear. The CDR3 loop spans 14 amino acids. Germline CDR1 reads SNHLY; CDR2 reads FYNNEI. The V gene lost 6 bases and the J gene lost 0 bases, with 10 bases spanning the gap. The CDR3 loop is CASSLRSSTDTQYF. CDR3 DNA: TGTGCCAGCAGCCTACGCTCGAGCACAGATACGCAGTATTTT.

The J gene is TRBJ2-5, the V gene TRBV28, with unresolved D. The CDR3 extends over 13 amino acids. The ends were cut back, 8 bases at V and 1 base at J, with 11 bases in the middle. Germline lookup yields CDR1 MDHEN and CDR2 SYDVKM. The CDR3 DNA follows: TGTGCCAGCTCTCTCCTTCTCCAAGAGACCCAGTACTTC. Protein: CASSLLLQETQYF.

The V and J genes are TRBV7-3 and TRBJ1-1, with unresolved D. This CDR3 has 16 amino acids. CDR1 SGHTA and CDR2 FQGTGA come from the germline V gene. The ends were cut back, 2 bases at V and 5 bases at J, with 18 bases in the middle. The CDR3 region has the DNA TGTGCCAGCAGCTTAGGCTGGGAGGGCGCGGGGACTGAAGCTTTCTTT. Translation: CASSLGWEGAGTEAFF.

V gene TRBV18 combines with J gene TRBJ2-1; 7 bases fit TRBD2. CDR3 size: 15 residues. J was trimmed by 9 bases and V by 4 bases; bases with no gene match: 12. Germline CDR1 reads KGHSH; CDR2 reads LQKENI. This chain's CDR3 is CASSQREATKTEQFF. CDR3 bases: TGTGCCAGCTCACAGCGGGAAGCCACGAAGACTGAGCAGTTCTTC.

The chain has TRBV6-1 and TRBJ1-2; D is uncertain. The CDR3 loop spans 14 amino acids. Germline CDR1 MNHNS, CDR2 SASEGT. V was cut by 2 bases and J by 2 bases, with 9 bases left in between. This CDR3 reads CASSETDSNYGYTF. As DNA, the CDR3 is TGTGCCAGCAGTGAAACTGACTCCAACTATGGCTACACCTTC.

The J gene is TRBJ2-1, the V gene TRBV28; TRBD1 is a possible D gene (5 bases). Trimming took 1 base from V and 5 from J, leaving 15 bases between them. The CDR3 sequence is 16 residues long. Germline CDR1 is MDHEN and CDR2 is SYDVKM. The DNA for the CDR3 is TGTGCCAGCAGTTTATCTGGCCAGGGCTATAACAATGAGCAGTTCTTC. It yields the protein CASSLSGQGYNNEQFF.

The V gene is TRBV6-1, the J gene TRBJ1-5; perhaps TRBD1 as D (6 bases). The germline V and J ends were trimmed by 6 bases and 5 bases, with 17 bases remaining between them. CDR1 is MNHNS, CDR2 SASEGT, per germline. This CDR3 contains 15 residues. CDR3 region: CASSWSQGQDQPQHF. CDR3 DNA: TGTGCCAGCAGCTGGAGTCAGGGGCAGGATCAGCCCCAGCATTTT.

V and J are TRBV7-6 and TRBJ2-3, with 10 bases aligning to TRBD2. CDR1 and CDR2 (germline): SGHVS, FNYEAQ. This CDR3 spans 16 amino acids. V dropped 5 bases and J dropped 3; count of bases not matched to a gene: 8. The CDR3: CASSQGQAGGTDTQYF. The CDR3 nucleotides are TGTGCCAGCAGCCAGGGGCAAGCGGGGGGGACAGATACGCAGTATTTT.

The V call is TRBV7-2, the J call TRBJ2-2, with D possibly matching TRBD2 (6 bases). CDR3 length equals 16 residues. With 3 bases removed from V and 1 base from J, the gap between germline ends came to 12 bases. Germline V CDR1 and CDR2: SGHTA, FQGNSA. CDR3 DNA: TGTGCCAGCAGCTTGGCCGCCGGGGGGAACACCGGGGAGCTGTTTTTT. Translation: CASSLAAGGNTGELFF.

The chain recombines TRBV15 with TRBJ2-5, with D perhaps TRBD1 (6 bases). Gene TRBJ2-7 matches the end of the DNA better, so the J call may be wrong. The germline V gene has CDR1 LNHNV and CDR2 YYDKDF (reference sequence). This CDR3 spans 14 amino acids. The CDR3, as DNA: TGTGAGGGGGACGCGTTGGTCCCCGAAGTCGAGCAGTACTTC. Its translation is CEGDALVPEVEQYF.

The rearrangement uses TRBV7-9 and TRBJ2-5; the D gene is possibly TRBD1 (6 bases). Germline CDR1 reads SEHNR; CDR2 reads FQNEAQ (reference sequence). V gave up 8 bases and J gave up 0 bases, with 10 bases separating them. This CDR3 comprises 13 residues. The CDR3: CASSGHNQETQYF. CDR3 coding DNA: TGTGCCAGCTCGGGACACAACCAAGAGACCCAGTACTTC. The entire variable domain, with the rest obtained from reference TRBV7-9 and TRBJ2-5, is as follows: DTGVSQNPRHKITKRGQNVTFRCDPISEHNRLYWYRQTLGQGPEFLTYFQNEAQLEKSRLLSDRFSAERPKGSFSTLEIQRTEQGDSAMYLCASSGHNQETQYFGPGTRLLVL.

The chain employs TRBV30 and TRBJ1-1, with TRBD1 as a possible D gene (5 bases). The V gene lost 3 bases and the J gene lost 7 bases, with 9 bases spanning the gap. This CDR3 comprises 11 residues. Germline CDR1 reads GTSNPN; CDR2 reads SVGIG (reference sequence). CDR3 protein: CAWSPQGEAFF. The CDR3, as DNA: TGTGCCTGGAGCCCGCAGGGTGAAGCTTTCTTT.

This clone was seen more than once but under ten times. CDR3 amino acids: CASSYYGLAEETQYF. DNA of the CDR3: TGTGCCAGCAGCTACTACGGACTAGCGGAAGAGACCCAGTACTTC. This chain uses TRBV7-2 with TRBJ2-5, with 10 nucleotides matching TRBD2. Trimming took 4 bases from V and 3 from J; bases not matched to a gene: 5. The CDR3 totals 15 residues. CDR1 and CDR2 (germline): SGHTA, FQGNSA.

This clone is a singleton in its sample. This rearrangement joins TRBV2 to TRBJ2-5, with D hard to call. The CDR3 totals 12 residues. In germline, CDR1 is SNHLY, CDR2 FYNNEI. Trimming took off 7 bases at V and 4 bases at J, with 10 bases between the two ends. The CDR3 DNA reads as TGTGCCAGCACCCTCCCTCCAGAGACCCAGTACTTC. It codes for CASTLPPETQYF. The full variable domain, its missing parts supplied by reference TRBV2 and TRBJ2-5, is EPEVTQTPSHQVTQMGQEVILRCVPISNHLYFYWYRQILGQKVEFLVSFYNNEISEKSEIFDDQFSVERPDGSNFTLKIRSTKLEDSAMYFCASTLPPETQYFGPGTRLLVL.